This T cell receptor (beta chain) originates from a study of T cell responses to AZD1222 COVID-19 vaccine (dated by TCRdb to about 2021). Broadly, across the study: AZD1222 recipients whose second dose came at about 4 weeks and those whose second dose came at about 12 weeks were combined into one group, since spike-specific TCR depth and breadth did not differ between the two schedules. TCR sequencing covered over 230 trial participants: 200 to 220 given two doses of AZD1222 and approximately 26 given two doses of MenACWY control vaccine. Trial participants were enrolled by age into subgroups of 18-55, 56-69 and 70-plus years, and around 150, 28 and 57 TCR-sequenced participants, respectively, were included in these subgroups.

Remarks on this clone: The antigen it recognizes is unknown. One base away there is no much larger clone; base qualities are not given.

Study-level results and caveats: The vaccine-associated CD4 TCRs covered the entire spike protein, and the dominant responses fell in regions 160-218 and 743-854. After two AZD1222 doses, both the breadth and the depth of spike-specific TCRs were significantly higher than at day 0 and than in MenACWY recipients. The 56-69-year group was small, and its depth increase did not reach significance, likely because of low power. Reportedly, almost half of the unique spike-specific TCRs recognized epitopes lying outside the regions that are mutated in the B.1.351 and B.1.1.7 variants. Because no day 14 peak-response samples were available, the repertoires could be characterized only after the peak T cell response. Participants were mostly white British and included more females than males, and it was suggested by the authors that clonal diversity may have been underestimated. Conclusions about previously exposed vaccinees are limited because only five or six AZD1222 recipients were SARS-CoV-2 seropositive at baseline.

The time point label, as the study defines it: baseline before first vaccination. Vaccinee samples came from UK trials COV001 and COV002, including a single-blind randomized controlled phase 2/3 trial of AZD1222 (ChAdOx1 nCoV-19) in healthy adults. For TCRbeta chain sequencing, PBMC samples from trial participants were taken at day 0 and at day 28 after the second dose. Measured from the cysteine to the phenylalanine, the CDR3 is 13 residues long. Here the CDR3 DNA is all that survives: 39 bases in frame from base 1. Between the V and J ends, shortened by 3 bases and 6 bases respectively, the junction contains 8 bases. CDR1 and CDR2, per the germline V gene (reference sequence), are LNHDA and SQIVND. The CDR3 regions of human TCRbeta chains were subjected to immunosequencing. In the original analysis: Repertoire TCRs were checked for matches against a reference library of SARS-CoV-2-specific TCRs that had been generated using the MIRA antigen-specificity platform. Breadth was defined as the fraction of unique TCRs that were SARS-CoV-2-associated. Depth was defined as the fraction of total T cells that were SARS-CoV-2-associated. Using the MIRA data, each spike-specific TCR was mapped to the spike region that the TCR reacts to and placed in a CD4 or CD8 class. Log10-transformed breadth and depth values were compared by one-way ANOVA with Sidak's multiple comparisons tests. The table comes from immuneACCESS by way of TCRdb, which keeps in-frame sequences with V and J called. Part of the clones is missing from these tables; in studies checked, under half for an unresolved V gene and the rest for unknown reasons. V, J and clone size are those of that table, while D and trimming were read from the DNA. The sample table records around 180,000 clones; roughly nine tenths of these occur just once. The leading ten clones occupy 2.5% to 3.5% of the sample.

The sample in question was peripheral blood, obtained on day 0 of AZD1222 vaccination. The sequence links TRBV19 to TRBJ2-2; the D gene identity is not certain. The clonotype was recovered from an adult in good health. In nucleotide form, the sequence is TGTGCCAGTAGTATTAAGGGCCCCGGGGAGCTGTTTTTT. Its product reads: CASSIKGPGELFF. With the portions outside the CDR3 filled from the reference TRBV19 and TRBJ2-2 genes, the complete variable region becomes DGGITQSPKYLFRKEGQNVTLSCEQNLNHDAMYWYRQDPGQGLRLIYYSQIVNDFQKGDIAEGYSVSREKKESFPLTVTSAQKNPTAFYLCASSIKGPGELFFGEGSRLTVL.